The present entry profiles one T cell receptor beta chain with its context. Its recognized antigen is unknown. The sample holds no much larger clone one base away, and base qualities are not on file. The approximately 39 donors, aged about 6 to 95 years, were systemically healthy Caucasian individuals from Russia. Roughly 9 milliliters of peripheral blood were drawn from each donor into EDTA-treated Vacutainer tubes. PBMCs were isolated by Ficoll-Paque density-gradient centrifugation, with at least 6.5 million obtained per sample. Trizol reagent was used to extract total RNA from the PBMCs, yielding at least 6 micrograms per sample. The percentages of naive CD45RAhigh/CD27high T cells were determined by flow cytometry on a PBMC aliquot from every donor. V is pared back by 6 bases and J by 7 bases, with 15 bases lying between the germline termini. The CDR3, from cysteine to phenylalanine, totals 14 residues. The retained sequence is limited to the CDR3, 42 bases, with the frame set at the first base. The germline V gene encodes CDR1 SNHLY and CDR2 FYNNEI.

Library preparation was by 5' RACE. The sample was run on an Illumina HiSeq 2500. A second PCR of 7 to 11 cycles was performed with a sample-barcoded 5' primer and a J-beta primer mix. Each TCR beta cDNA molecule received a unique molecular identifier from a template-switch 5' adaptor carrying 12 random nucleotides. Each sample yielded at least 2.5 million CDR3-containing paired-end reads. First-strand cDNA was synthesized from all RNA with the Mint cDNA synthesis kit, primed by a TRBC-specific oligonucleotide. Following uracil-DNA glycosylase treatment, all cDNA underwent a first 18-cycle PCR with the universal primers M1SS and BC2_uni_R. The published analysis was carried out like this. For normalization, 1 million high-quality reads, each with a distinct molecular identifier, were randomly selected from each sample. Instead of being binned into consensus sequences, reads that shared molecular identifiers were thrown out. MiTCR, run with a Q25 quality threshold and the strictest error-elimination algorithm, handled CDR3 identification, clonotype clustering and error correction. A nonparametric unseen species model with Euler transformation was used to estimate lower-bound total TCR beta diversity. The raw public data were reprocessed by TCRdb itself: fastp quality trimming at Q25, MiXCR clonotype calling, in-frame beta chains only. CDR3 protein sequences are deduplicated, and each keeps its most common genes and DNA. None of the V and J calls come from the authors' own analysis; TCRdb made them. This sample comprises over a million distinct CDR3 sequences, around 40% of them detected only once. The leading ten clones occupy approximately 4% of the sample.

These data are taken from a study of blood T cells in healthy people across ages (dated by TCRdb to between 2014 and 2017). About the full investigation: In model experiments, template switching captured roughly one uniquely barcoded TCR beta cDNA molecule for every two T cells. The study measured age-related changes in TCR beta repertoire diversity using deep sequencing normalized with unique cDNA molecular identifiers. The donors were split into four age groups: young (average 16 years), middle-aged (39), aged (around 67) and long-lived (82). Donors of different ages were randomly distributed across sequencing lanes to avoid experimental bias. The study analyzed two additional independent replicas of 1 million unique cDNA reads from the same blood draw for two donors, one aged 18 to 29 and one aged 80 or older. What the study reported, not specific to this receptor: Observed TCR beta diversity correlated strongly with the percentage of naive T cells measured by flow cytometry. Since profiling was done on bulk unsorted PBMCs, naive and antigen-experienced compartments could not be conclusively compared. Estimates of total diversity based on one million sequenced T cells were regarded as lower bounds and as underestimates. Because the CMV infection status of the donors was unknown, age-related changes in expanded clonotypes may potentially have been confounded. Compared with the aged group, more naive CD4+ T cells, fewer expanded clones and increased TCR diversity were shown by the long-lived group, suggesting age selection. As age increased, observed TCR beta diversity per million T cells dropped in a roughly linear way, and a significant reduction was already evident by age roughly 40.

The sample was blood. The origin of this receptor is a woman under 30 in good health. The rearrangement combines TRBV2 with TRBJ2-2; there is no confident call for the D gene. The sequenced DNA: TGTGCCAGCAGCAGCGAGAGTTTCGGCGGGGAGCTGTTTTTT. The translation is CASSSESFGGELFF.